This record looks at one T cell receptor (beta chain) sequence and its context. These data are taken from a study of blood T cell repertoires in COVID-19. Profiling relied on immunoSEQ multiplex PCR, and the TCRdb table lists in-frame clones only, not all of them. The table has approximately 180,000 clones, around 85% seen once; the top ten hold around 6.2%. The CDR3 consists of 13 residues. Germline values: CDR1 KGHDR, CDR2 SFDVKD. Trimming cost V 1 base and J 5 bases, with 7 bases left between them. Cohort assignment relied on participant-reported clinical history. Cohort 3 donors counted as recovered after two negative PCRs, clearance, or resolved symptoms.

The sample comprised PBMCs or T cells enriched from blood (not recorded which). This chain uses TRBV24-1 with TRBJ1-1; a possible D gene is TRBD1 (5 bases). The TCR sequence derives from a man aged 35-49 years who had recovered from COVID-19. CDR3 loop: CATSDFGGTEAFF. In DNA form, the CDR3 reads TGTGCCACCAGTGATTTCGGGGGAACTGAAGCTTTCTTT.